This T cell receptor (beta chain) was sequenced during a study of technical replicates of blood from a few donors. CDR1 is SGHVS and CDR2 is FNYEAQ in the germline V gene. The ends lost 5 bases at V and 4 bases at J; junction bases unmatched: 8. This CDR3 has 18 amino acids. The assay was immunoSEQ multiplex PCR, and TCRdb's table has in-frame clones only and misses some. The sample lists about 83,000 clones; around 90% were seen once. Sequenced sample: T cells isolated from PBMCs. The V gene is TRBV7-6, the J gene TRBJ2-1; 16 bases are a match to TRBD2. This TCR derives from a human donor in good health. The DNA for the CDR3 is TGTGCCAGCAGCCCGGGACTAGCGGGAGGGCCGGGTTACAATGAGCAGTTCTTC. Protein sequence: CASSPGLAGGPGYNEQFF.